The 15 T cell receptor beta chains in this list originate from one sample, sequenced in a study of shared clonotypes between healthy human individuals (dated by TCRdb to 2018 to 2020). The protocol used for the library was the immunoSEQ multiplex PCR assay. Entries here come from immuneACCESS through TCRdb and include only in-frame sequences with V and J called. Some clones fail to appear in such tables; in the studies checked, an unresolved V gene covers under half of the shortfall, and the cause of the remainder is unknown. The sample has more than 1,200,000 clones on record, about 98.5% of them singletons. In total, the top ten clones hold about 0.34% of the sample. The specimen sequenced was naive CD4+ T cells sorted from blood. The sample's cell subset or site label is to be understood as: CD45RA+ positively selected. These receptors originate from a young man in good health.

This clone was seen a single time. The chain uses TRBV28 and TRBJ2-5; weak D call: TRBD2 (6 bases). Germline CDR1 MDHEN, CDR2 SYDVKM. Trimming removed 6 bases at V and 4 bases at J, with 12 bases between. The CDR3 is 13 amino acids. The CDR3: CASRWGERETQYF. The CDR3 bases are TGTGCCAGCAGGTGGGGGGAGCGAGAGACCCAGTACTTC.

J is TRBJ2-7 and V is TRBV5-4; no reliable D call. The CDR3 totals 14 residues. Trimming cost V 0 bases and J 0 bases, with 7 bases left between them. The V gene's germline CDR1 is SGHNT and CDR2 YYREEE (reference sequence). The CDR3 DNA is TGTGCCAGCAGCTTGGACTTCCACTCCTACGAGCAGTACTTC. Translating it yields CASSLDFHSYEQYF.

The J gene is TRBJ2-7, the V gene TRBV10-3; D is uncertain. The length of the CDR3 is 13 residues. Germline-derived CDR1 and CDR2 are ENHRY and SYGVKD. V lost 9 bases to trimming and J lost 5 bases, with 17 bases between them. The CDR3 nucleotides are TGTGCCATATCAGGTGGCCACGCCGACGAGCAGTACTTC. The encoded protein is CAISGGHADEQYF.

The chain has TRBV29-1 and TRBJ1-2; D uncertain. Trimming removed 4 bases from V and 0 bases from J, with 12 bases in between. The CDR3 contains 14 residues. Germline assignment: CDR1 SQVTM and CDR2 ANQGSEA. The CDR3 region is CSVASSTSNYGYTF. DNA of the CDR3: TGCAGCGTTGCTTCTTCAACCTCTAACTATGGCTACACCTTC.

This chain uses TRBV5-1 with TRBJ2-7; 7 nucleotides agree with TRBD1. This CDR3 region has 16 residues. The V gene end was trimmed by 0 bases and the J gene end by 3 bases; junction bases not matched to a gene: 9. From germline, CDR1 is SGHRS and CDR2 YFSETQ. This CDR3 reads CASSLGLSGGNYEQYF. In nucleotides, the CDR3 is TGCGCCAGCAGCTTGGGGCTATCAGGGGGAAACTACGAGCAGTACTTC.

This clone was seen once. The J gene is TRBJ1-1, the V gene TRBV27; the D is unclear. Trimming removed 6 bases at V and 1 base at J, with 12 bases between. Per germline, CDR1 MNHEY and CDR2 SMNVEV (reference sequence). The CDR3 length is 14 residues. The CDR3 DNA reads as TGTGCCAGCAGCCGTGTTGGGGAGAACACTGAAGCTTTCTTT. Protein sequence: CASSRVGENTEAFF.

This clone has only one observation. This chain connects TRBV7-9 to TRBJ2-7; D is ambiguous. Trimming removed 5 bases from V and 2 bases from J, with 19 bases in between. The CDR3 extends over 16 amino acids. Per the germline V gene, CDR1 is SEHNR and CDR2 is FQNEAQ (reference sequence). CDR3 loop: CASSPRLNRVTYEQYF. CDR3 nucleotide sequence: TGTGCCAGCAGCCCCCGACTTAATAGGGTTACCTACGAGCAGTACTTC. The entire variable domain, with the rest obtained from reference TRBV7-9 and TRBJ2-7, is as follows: DTGVSQNPRHKITKRGQNVTFRCDPISEHNRLYWYRQTLGQGPEFLTYFQNEAQLEKSRLLSDRFSAERPKGSFSTLEIQRTEQGDSAMYLCASSPRLNRVTYEQYFGPGTRLTVT.

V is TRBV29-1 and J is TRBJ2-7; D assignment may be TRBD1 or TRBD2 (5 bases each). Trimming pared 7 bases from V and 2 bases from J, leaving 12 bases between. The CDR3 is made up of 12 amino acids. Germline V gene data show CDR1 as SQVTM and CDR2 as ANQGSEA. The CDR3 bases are TGCAGCGCCCGGGACCAACCCTACGAGCAGTACTTC. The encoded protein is CSARDQPYEQYF.

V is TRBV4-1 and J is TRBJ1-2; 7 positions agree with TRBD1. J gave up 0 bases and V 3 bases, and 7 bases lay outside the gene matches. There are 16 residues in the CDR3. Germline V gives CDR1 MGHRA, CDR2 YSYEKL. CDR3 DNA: TGCGCCAGCAGCCATGTCTGGGGACAGCCTAACTATGGCTACACCTTC. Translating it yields CASSHVWGQPNYGYTF.

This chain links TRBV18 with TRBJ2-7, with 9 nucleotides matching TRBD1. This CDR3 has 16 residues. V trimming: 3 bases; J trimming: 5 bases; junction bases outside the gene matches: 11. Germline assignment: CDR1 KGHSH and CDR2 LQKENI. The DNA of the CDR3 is TGTGCCAGCTCACCGCCAAATCCGGGACAGGGAAACGAGCAGTACTTC. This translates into CASSPPNPGQGNEQYF. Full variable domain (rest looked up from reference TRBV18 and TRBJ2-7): NAGVMQNPRHLVRRRGQEARLRCSPMKGHSHVYWYRQLPEEGLKFMVYLQKENIIDESGMPKERFSAEFPKEGPSILRIQQVVRGDSAAYFCASSPPNPGQGNEQYFGPGTRLTVT.

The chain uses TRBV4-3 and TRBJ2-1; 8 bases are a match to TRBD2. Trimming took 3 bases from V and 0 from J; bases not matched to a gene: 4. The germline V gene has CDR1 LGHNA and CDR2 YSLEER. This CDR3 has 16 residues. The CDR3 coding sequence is TGCGCCAGCAGCCAGTCGAGCGGGAGCTCCTACAATGAGCAGTTCTTC. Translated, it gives CASSQSSGSSYNEQFF.

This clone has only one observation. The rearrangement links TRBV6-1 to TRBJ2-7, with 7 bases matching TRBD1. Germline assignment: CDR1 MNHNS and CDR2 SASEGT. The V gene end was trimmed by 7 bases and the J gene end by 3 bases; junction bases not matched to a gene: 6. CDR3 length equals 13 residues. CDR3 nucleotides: TGTGCCAGCACCCGGACAGGAAACTACGAGCAGTACTTC. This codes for CASTRTGNYEQYF.

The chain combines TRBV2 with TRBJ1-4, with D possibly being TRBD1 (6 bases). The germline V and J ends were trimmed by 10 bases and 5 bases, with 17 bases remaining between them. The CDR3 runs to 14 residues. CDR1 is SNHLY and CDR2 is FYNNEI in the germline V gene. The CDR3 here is CATGGRVGNEKLFF. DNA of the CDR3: TGTGCCACCGGGGGGCGGGTCGGAAATGAAAAACTGTTTTTT. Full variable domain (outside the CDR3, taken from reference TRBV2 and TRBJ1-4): EPEVTQTPSHQVTQMGQEVILRCVPISNHLYFYWYRQILGQKVEFLVSFYNNEISEKSEIFDDQFSVERPDGSNFTLKIRSTKLEDSAMYFCATGGRVGNEKLFFGSGTQLSVL.

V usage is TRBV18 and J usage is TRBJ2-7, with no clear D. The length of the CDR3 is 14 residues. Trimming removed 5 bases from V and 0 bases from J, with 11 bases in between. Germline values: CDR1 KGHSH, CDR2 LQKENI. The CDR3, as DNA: TGTGCCAGCTCAACGTACGCGGACTCCTACGAGCAGTACTTC. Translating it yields CASSTYADSYEQYF.

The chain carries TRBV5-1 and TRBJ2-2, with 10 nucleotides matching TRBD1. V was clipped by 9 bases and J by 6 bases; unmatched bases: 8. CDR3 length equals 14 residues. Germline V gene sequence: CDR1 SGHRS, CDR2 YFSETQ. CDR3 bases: TGCGCCACTGGCCGGGACAGGGGAGCCGGGGAGCTGTTTTTT. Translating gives CATGRDRGAGELFF.